The 28 T cell receptor beta chains below all came from one sample that was sequenced in a study. TCRdb called the 5' RACE reads again in MiXCR, with one record for every CDR3 protein. The profile shows 20,000 to 25,000 distinct CDR3 sequences, around 30% of them singletons. The sample taken for sequencing was tumor-infiltrating naive CD4+ T cells sorted from the breast tumor. The subset is: naive CD4+ T cells, CD4+CD45RA+CD25-. All receptors derive from a female donor with breast cancer.

In regard to this clonotype: At one end the junction does not follow the germline gene, possibly because of a read error. The CDR3 DNA sequence: TGCGCCAGCAGCGTAGAGCCCCGTACCTACGAGCAGTACTTC. Protein sequence: CASSVEPRTYEQYF. The J gene is TRBJ2-7, the V gene TRBV9, with D uncertain. This CDR3 has 14 residues. Germline CDR1 is SGDLS and CDR2 is YYNGEE.

Concerning this clonotype itself: A read error may be the cause here, since a much bigger clone is one base away. The V call is TRBV28, the J call TRBJ1-1, with a weak D call TRBD1 (5 bases). Germline V lookup: CDR1 MDHEN, CDR2 SYDVKM. Trimming left V 3 bases short and J 1 base short, with 9 bases between. The CDR3 totals 14 residues. Here the CDR3 DNA reads TGTGCCAGCAGTTTGCGACAGAAGAACACTGAAGCTTTCTTT. Residues: CASSLRQKNTEAFF. The whole variable domain, remainder taken from reference TRBV28 and TRBJ1-1, is DVKVTQSSRYLVKRTGEKVFLECVQDMDHENMFWYRQDPGLGLRLIYFSYDVKMKEKGDIPEGYSVSREKKERFSLILESASTNQTSMYLCASSLRQKNTEAFFGQGTRLTVV.

This clonotype occurred once. The V and J genes are TRBV6-6 and TRBJ1-2, with no clear D. Germline loops: CDR1 MNHNY, CDR2 SVGAGI (reference sequence). The CDR3 runs 12 residues. Deletions cut 0 bases from V and 7 bases from J, with 6 bases between. The DNA of the CDR3 is TGTGCCAGCAGTTACTCCGCCATTGGCTACACCTTC. As protein: CASSYSAIGYTF.

J is TRBJ2-1 and V is TRBV11-2, with 10 bases matching TRBD2. The germline V gene has CDR1 SGHAT and CDR2 FQNNGV. The V gene end was trimmed by 4 bases and the J gene end by 7 bases; junction bases not matched to a gene: 7. This CDR3 is built from 15 residues. The CDR3 sequence is CASSYLAGARNEQFF. CDR3 nucleotide sequence: TGTGCCAGCAGCTACCTAGCGGGGGCAAGGAATGAGCAGTTCTTC.

This clonotype has a handful of counts. CDR3 nucleotides: TGTGCCAGCAGCCAAGGACTAGCGGGAGCCAATGAGCAGTTCTTC. Encoded protein: CASSQGLAGANEQFF. V usage is TRBV4-2 and J usage is TRBJ2-1; 12 bases line up with TRBD2. The trim removed 1 base at V and 6 bases at J, leaving 1 base unmatched. The CDR3 extends over 15 amino acids. Germline assignment: CDR1 LGHNA and CDR2 YNFKEQ.

The chain carries TRBV7-9 and TRBJ2-7; no firm D call. V was pared by 5 bases and J by 5 bases, with 7 bases between. The CDR3 covers 11 residues. The V gene's germline CDR1 is SEHNR and CDR2 FQNEAQ (reference sequence). The CDR3 loop reads CASSPLHEQYF. The CDR3 DNA sequence: TGTGCCAGCAGCCCACTCCACGAGCAGTACTTC.

The chain couples TRBV6-1 to TRBJ2-1; 7 bases align to TRBD1. Germline CDR1 and CDR2: MNHNS and SASEGT. V lost 5 bases and J lost 6; bases outside the gene matches: 7. This CDR3 contains 14 residues. CDR3 coding DNA: TGTGCCAGCAGTCCGCGACAGGGCTCCAATGAGCAGTTCTTC. Translating it yields CASSPRQGSNEQFF.

In its sample, this clonotype was seen many times. The chain has TRBV20-1 and TRBJ2-1, with 7 bases aligning to TRBD2. The CDR3 is 15 residues long. Germline lookup yields CDR1 DFQATT and CDR2 SNEGSKA (reference sequence). V trimming: 0 bases; J trimming: 4 bases; junction bases outside the gene matches: 6. This CDR3 reads CSARDLASGYNEQFF. CDR3 coding DNA: TGCAGTGCTAGAGATCTGGCTAGCGGATACAATGAGCAGTTCTTC.

By sample fraction, this clonotype is large (0.1 to 1%). V and J are TRBV5-1 and TRBJ1-2, with 9 positions matching TRBD1. V gave up 5 bases and J gave up 7 bases; unmatched junction bases: 9. Germline lookup yields CDR1 SGHRS and CDR2 YFSETQ. The CDR3 covers 14 residues. In DNA form, the CDR3 reads TGCGCCAGCAGGTCGGACAGGGGCACATCTGGCTACACCTTC. Translation gives CASRSDRGTSGYTF.

There are many counts of this clonotype. This chain uses TRBV6-5 with TRBJ2-5, with a tentative D call TRBD2 (6 bases). This CDR3 contains 15 residues. Germline V gene sequence: CDR1 MNHEY, CDR2 SVGAGI. Trimming cost V 2 bases and J 2 bases, with 12 bases left between them. The CDR3, as DNA: TGTGCCAGCAGTTACCCGGGAGCCGGTCAAGAGACCCAGTACTTC. Protein product: CASSYPGAGQETQYF.

This clonotype occurred many times. The chain combines TRBV5-1 with TRBJ1-6; 11 bases are a match to TRBD1. The CDR3 runs to 15 residues. The germline V gene has CDR1 SGHRS and CDR2 YFSETQ. Trimming took 4 bases from V and 7 from J; bases not matched to a gene: 4. CDR3 region: CASSLRDRGNSPLHF. The CDR3 DNA is TGCGCCAGCAGCCTCCGGGACAGGGGGAATTCACCCCTCCACTTT.

By frequency in the sample, this clonotype is medium-sized. This rearrangement joins TRBV12-3 or TRBV12-4 to TRBJ1-5, with D unclear. Trimming took off 7 bases at V and 4 bases at J, with 11 bases between the two ends. The CDR3 is made up of 13 amino acids. The DNA for the CDR3 is TGTGCCAGCAACAAGGGAACTAATCAGCCCCAGCATTTT. Its translation is CASNKGTNQPQHF.

Only one count was recorded for this clonotype. This chain connects TRBV12-3 or TRBV12-4 to TRBJ1-2, with D unclear. The V gene lost 5 bases and the J gene lost 7 bases, with 8 bases spanning the gap. The CDR3 spans 11 residues. The CDR3 region is CASSVEGGYTF. In nucleotides, the CDR3 is TGTGCCAGCAGTGTCGAAGGTGGCTACACCTTC.

Relative to its sample, this clonotype is large. The chain carries TRBV20-1 and TRBJ2-1, with no clear D. V gave up 6 bases and J gave up 3 bases, with 15 bases separating them. This CDR3 is built from 14 residues. Germline V gene lookup returns CDR1 DFQATT and CDR2 SNEGSKA (reference sequence). In DNA, the CDR3 is TGCAGTGCCCAGGACCCCTTGAGCTACAATGAGCAGTTCTTC. This codes for CSAQDPLSYNEQFF.

In its sample, this clonotype was seen a few times. V is TRBV6-5 and J is TRBJ2-1; D gene ambiguous. This CDR3 spans 11 amino acids. From germline, CDR1 is MNHEY and CDR2 SVGAGI. V lost 10 bases and J lost 7, with 11 bases in between. CDR3 sequence reads: CATRRINEQFF. The CDR3 DNA reads as TGTGCCACCAGAAGGATTAATGAGCAGTTCTTC.

In its sample, this clonotype ranks as medium-sized (0.01 to 0.1%). The chain carries TRBV29-1 and TRBJ1-2, with D perhaps matching TRBD1 (6 bases). V lost 4 bases to trimming and J lost 3 bases, with 12 bases between them. This CDR3 has 13 residues. CDR1 and CDR2 from the germline V gene are SQVTM and ANQGSEA. The CDR3 DNA is TGCAGCGTTGCCACAGGGCAGGACTATGGCTACACCTTC. It yields the protein CSVATGQDYGYTF.

For this clonotype: The germline gene is not matched at one end of the junction; a read error may be the cause. The rearrangement links TRBV6-6 to TRBJ1-2; 8 bases are shared with TRBD1. The CDR3 totals 16 residues. Germline CDR1 MNHNY, CDR2 SVGAGI (reference sequence). The CDR3 sequence is CASSRLGGQGDYGHTF. CDR3 in DNA: TGTGCCAGCAGTCGACTCGGAGGACAGGGCGACTATGGCCACACCTTC.

In its sample, this clonotype ranks as medium-sized. The rearrangement uses TRBV24-1 and TRBJ2-1, with D unclear. The length of the CDR3 is 16 residues. Trimming took 1 base from V and 7 from J, leaving 16 bases between them. The germline gives CDR1 KGHDR, CDR2 SFDVKD. The CDR3 sequence: CATSDFAVGLKNEQFF. CDR3 nucleotide sequence: TGTGCCACCAGTGATTTCGCGGTAGGGCTGAAAAATGAGCAGTTCTTC.

Many counts were recorded for this clonotype. The chain combines TRBV19 with TRBJ2-1; 10 positions match TRBD2. CDR3 length: 17 residues. The germline V gene encodes CDR1 LNHDA and CDR2 SQIVND (reference sequence). V dropped 3 bases and J dropped 0; count of bases not matched to a gene: 5. The CDR3 sequence: CASSIIAGGFSYNEQFF. The CDR3 DNA is TGTGCCAGTAGTATCATAGCGGGAGGTTTCTCCTACAATGAGCAGTTCTTC. Looking up the rest from reference TRBV19 and TRBJ2-1 gives the full variable domain: DGGITQSPKYLFRKEGQNVTLSCEQNLNHDAMYWYRQDPGQGLRLIYYSQIVNDFQKGDIAEGYSVSREKKESFPLTVTSAQKNPTAFYLCASSIIAGGFSYNEQFFGPGTRLTVL.

This clonotype showed up many times. This chain links TRBV5-1 with TRBJ2-3, with a weak D call TRBD2 (5 bases). Between the trimmed V and J ends, which lost 0 bases and 2 bases, there was a span of 10 bases. The CDR3 contains 15 residues. Germline loops: CDR1 SGHRS, CDR2 YFSETQ. The CDR3 nucleotides read TGCGCCAGCAGCTTGGGACTAAGCATCACAGATACGCAGTATTTT. This translates into CASSLGLSITDTQYF.

This clonotype was counted at least ten times. The genes are TRBV7-3 and TRBJ2-1; TRBD1 matches 8 bases. Germline V lookup: CDR1 SGHTA, CDR2 FQGTGA. With V trimmed by 4 bases and J by 7 bases, 3 bases remained unmatched. The CDR3 has 13 amino acids. The CDR3 nucleotides read TGTGCCAGCAGCTCGGACAGGGAAAATGAGCAGTTCTTC. It yields the protein CASSSDRENEQFF.

In this sample, this clonotype turned up a few times. A much more abundant neighbour one base away suggests this may be a read error. The rearrangement joins TRBV18 to TRBJ1-1, with D perhaps TRBD1 (6 bases). The CDR3 is made up of 14 amino acids. Germline CDR1 is KGHSH and CDR2 is LQKENI. Trimming took off 3 bases at V and 3 bases at J, with 11 bases between the two ends. This CDR3 is CASSPGTQYTEAFF. DNA of the CDR3: TGTGCCAGCTCACCCGGGACACAGTACACTGAAGCTTTCTTT.

In its sample, this clonotype ranks as medium-sized. The chain combines TRBV19 with TRBJ2-3; the D is unclear. This CDR3 has 12 residues. Germline values: CDR1 LNHDA, CDR2 SQIVND (reference sequence). V was clipped by 3 bases and J by 6 bases, with 7 bases between them. The CDR3 region is CASSMRWDTQYF. For the CDR3, the DNA is TGTGCCAGTAGTATGCGGTGGGATACGCAGTATTTT.

This clonotype showed up many times. This chain links TRBV12-3 or TRBV12-4 with TRBJ2-3; the D is unclear. This CDR3 has 13 amino acids. Trimming shortened V by 6 bases and J by 2 bases, and 9 bases separated the two germline ends. This chain's CDR3 is CASSLPATDTQYF. CDR3 DNA sequence: TGTGCCAGCAGCCTTCCCGCCACAGATACGCAGTATTTT.

The sample holds many counts of this clonotype. This chain joins TRBV5-1 and TRBJ2-3; D is ambiguous. Germline loops: CDR1 SGHRS, CDR2 YFSETQ. Trimming cost V 0 bases and J 3 bases, with 8 bases left between them. The CDR3 totals 14 residues. The DNA for the CDR3 is TGCGCCAGCAGCTTGGGTCGGTGGACAGATACGCAGTATTTT. Its translation: CASSLGRWTDTQYF.

This clonotype has a handful of counts. This may be a read error: a much more frequent sequence differs by one nucleotide. Here the CDR3 omits its conserved ending phenylalanine or tryptophan, so a read error is the likely source. The rearrangement links TRBV5-1 to TRBJ2-5; perhaps TRBD2 as D (5 bases). There are 14 residues in the CDR3. Per the germline V gene, CDR1 is SGHRS and CDR2 is YFSETQ. V was shortened by 7 bases and J by 1 base, with 14 bases between the two germline ends. The CDR3 DNA follows: TGCGCCAGCTACGAACCTAGCATCCAAGAGACCCAGTACCTC. Amino acid sequence: CASYEPSIQETQYL.

This clonotype is medium-sized by share. V gene TRBV5-1 combines with J gene TRBJ2-7; D is unclear. V shed 3 bases and J shed 0 bases, with 16 bases lying between them. Germline assignment: CDR1 SGHRS and CDR2 YFSETQ. The CDR3 is made up of 16 amino acids. In DNA form, the CDR3 reads TGCGCCAGCAGCTCCCCGACTCCTCCCAGCTCCTACGAGCAGTACTTC. It codes for CASSSPTPPSSYEQYF. The full variable domain, with the rest looked up from reference TRBV5-1 and TRBJ2-7, is KAGVTQTPRYLIKTRGQQVTLSCSPISGHRSVSWYQQTPGQGLQFLFEYFSETQRNKGNFPGRFSGRQFSNSRSEMNVSTLELGDSALYLCASSSPTPPSSYEQYFGPGTRLTVT.

This clonotype was found once. A much larger clone lies one base from this, so it may be a read error. The chain has TRBV7-6 and TRBJ1-3; a weak D match, TRBD1 (5 bases). This CDR3 spans 15 amino acids. The germline CDR1 and CDR2 sequences are SGHVS and FNYEAQ. The CDR3 sequence: CASSFSDNSGSTIYF. CDR3 DNA: TGTGCCAGCAGCTTCTCGGACAACTCTGGAAGCACCATATATTTT.